These 10 T cell receptor beta chains share one sample of origin, sequenced in a study of shared clonotypes between healthy human individuals. Terminally differentiated effector memory CD45RA+ cells were excluded by CCR7 positive selection of CD45RO-negative cells. TCRdb keeps only in-frame clones here, not all; method: immunoSEQ multiplex PCR. This sample carries roughly 2,000,000 clones, roughly 95% of them seen once, and the ten largest clones take about 1.7%. Sequenced material: naive CD8+ T cells from PBMCs. The source is a man aged 18 to 30 in good health. Some clones in this sample may be carry-over from other donors' samples.

This clone was detected once. This rearrangement joins TRBV27 to TRBJ1-1; D might be TRBD1 (6 bases). The CDR3 contains 19 residues. V was pared by 5 bases and J by 0 bases, with 25 bases between. Germline values: CDR1 MNHEY, CDR2 SMNVEV (reference sequence). The DNA of the CDR3 is TGTGCCAGCAGTCCTAGGGGGGACATCCGCAGAGGGCTGAACACTGAAGCTTTCTTT. It encodes CASSPRGDIRRGLNTEAFF.

The rearrangement links TRBV7-9 to TRBJ2-5; TRBD1 matches 7 bases. The DNA end is a closer match to TRBJ2-7, so the J assignment may be wrong. Germline CDR1 reads SEHNR; CDR2 reads FQNEAQ (reference sequence). CDR3 length: 15 residues. The chain's CDR3 is CASSSSHRGSYEQYF. DNA of the CDR3: TGTGCCAGCAGCTCCTCCCACAGGGGATCCTACGAGCAGTACTTC.

The chain couples TRBV11-2 to TRBJ2-3; 13 nucleotides line up with TRBD2. Germline trimming cut 6 bases from V and 1 base from J; bases unmatched to any gene: 1. Germline V gives CDR1 SGHAT, CDR2 FQNNGV. The CDR3 runs 15 residues. The CDR3 reads CASRGLAGGTDTQYF. The CDR3 bases are TGTGCCAGCAGAGGACTAGCGGGGGGCACAGATACGCAGTATTTT.

Comment on this clone: This CDR3 is also generated by other DNA sequences in the sample. The chain uses TRBV4-2 and TRBJ2-7; maybe TRBD2 (5 bases). Between the trimmed V and J ends, which lost 0 bases and 2 bases, there was a span of 8 bases. Looked up from germline, CDR1 is LGHNA and CDR2 is YNFKEQ. The CDR3 contains 14 residues. The CDR3 sequence is CASSQEGGPYEQYF. CDR3 coding DNA: TGTGCCAGCAGCCAAGAAGGCGGGCCCTACGAGCAGTACTTC.

The V gene is TRBV18, the J gene TRBJ1-4; no reliable D call. Germline V gives CDR1 KGHSH, CDR2 LQKENI. This CDR3 region has 14 residues. Trimming pared 3 bases from V and 3 bases from J, leaving 8 bases between. CDR3 in amino acids: CASSPSRSNEKLFF. The DNA of the CDR3 is TGTGCCAGCTCACCCAGTAGGTCTAATGAAAAACTGTTTTTT.

This rearrangement joins TRBV6-5 to TRBJ2-1; D may be TRBD2 (6 bases). V was pared by 10 bases and J by 4 bases, with 17 bases between. The germline CDR1 and CDR2 sequences are MNHEY and SVGAGI. This CDR3 region has 14 residues. The CDR3 spells CATKTLGGYNEQFF. The CDR3 DNA is TGTGCCACCAAAACTCTGGGAGGTTACAATGAGCAGTTCTTC.

The chain joins TRBV19 to TRBJ2-7; D might be TRBD2 (5 bases). Germline V CDR1 and CDR2: LNHDA, SQIVND (reference sequence). V was pared by 0 bases and J by 0 bases, with 9 bases between. The CDR3 has 15 residues. The CDR3 protein is CASSIDGRDSYEQYF. CDR3 in DNA: TGTGCCAGTAGTATAGACGGACGGGACTCCTACGAGCAGTACTTC.

The V call is TRBV30, the J call TRBJ1-2; unclear D gene. The V and J ends lost 1 base and 4 bases respectively, with 10 bases between them. Germline CDR1 reads GTSNPN; CDR2 reads SVGIG (reference sequence). The CDR3 spans 13 residues. For the CDR3, the DNA is TGTGCCTGGAGTGATTTCCTAAGCTATGGCTACACCTTC. Translating it yields CAWSDFLSYGYTF.

The J gene is TRBJ2-1, the V gene TRBV27; possible D gene TRBD2, 5 bases. The V end was cut by 5 bases, the J end by 5 bases, with 16 bases between. The CDR3 has 15 residues. Per the germline V gene, CDR1 is MNHEY and CDR2 is SMNVEV (reference sequence). CDR3 in amino acids: CASSPTKLENNEQFF. CDR3 bases: TGTGCCAGCAGTCCGACTAAACTAGAAAACAATGAGCAGTTCTTC.

DNA of the CDR3: TGTGCCAGCAGGTCAGGGATCTACGAGCAGTACTTC. Encoded protein: CASRSGIYEQYF. V gene TRBV13 combines with J gene TRBJ2-7; D perhaps matches TRBD1 (5 bases). This CDR3 region has 12 residues. Germline-derived CDR1 and CDR2 are PRHDT and FYEKMQ (reference sequence). The ends were cut back, 6 bases at V and 3 bases at J, with 9 bases in the middle.